The rows below give T cell receptor beta chains drawn from one sample of a study of blood T cell repertoires in COVID-19. This table comes from immunoSEQ multiplex PCR, and its TCRdb copy is limited to in-frame clones, with some not included. Seen here are 330,000 or so clones, roughly 87% observed once, and the top ten hold around 8.9%. Sequenced sample: peripheral blood. The receptors here all came from a man aged 25 to 45 with COVID-19, enrolled during active disease. CDR3s include the opening cysteine and the closing phenylalanine or tryptophan. Fields, in order: D gene, CDR3 length, V gene, J gene, clone size, CDR3 DNA, CDR3 protein. A D gene is named only where the DNA matches it firmly. A clone size is listed for some rows: how often the clone was seen (once, few, many), or a class if it is expanded.

NA	11	TRBV24-1	TRBJ1-3	NA	TGTGCCACCAGTGATAGGACTCGTCGCTATTTT	CATSDRTRRYF
NA	18	TRBV10-3	TRBJ2-3	NA	TGTGCCATCAGTGGCCTCAGGGGGGCCAAAGGTGGTACAGATACGCAGTATTTT	CAISGLRGAKGGTDTQYF
TRBD2	13	TRBV29-1	TRBJ2-5	NA	TGCAGCGTTGAGCGGGGGGAGCAAGAGACCCAGTACTTC	CSVERGEQETQYF
TRBD2	14	TRBV13	TRBJ2-3	NA	TGTGCCAGCAGCCCAGGGACTAACACAGATACGCAGTATTTT	CASSPGTNTDTQYF
TRBD1	16	TRBV24-1	TRBJ2-7	NA	TGTGCCACCAGTGATGCCGGGACAGGGCGCTCCTACGAGCAGTACTTC	CATSDAGTGRSYEQYF
TRBD1	14	TRBV7-7	TRBJ2-5	NA	TGTGCCAGCAGCTTAATGGCGGGACAGGGGACCCAGTACTTC	CASSLMAGQGTQYF
NA	14	TRBV5-1	TRBJ1-5	NA	TGCGCCAGCAGCCCGGGAGTGGGCAATCAGCCCCAGCATTTT	CASSPGVGNQPQHF
NA	13	TRBV3-1/TRBV3-2	TRBJ2-1	NA	TGTGCCAGCAGCCTCTTAGCTGGAAGAGAGCAGTTCTTC	CASSLLAGREQFF
NA	13	TRBV4-3	TRBJ2-2	NA	TGCGCCAGCAGCCAAGCACGGGTCGGGGAGCTGTTTTTT	CASSQARVGELFF
TRBD1	15	TRBV18	TRBJ2-7	NA	TGTGCCAGCTCACCACCTTTTCACACAGGGGGCGAGCAGTACTTC	CASSPPFHTGGEQYF
TRBD1	13	TRBV2	TRBJ1-4	many	TGTGCCAGCAGCGACAGGGCTAATGAAAAACTGTTTTTT	CASSDRANEKLFF
NA	15	TRBV30	TRBJ1-3	NA	TGTGCCTGGAGTCCGGGGGTCGGTTCTGGAAACACCATATATTTT	CAWSPGVGSGNTIYF
NA	14	TRBV7-9	TRBJ1-6	NA	TGTGCCAGCAGCTTAGCTCAAGACAGGAATCCCCTCCACTTT	CASSLAQDRNPLHF
NA	16	TRBV30	TRBJ2-2	NA	TGTGCCTGGAGTGTAAAGGGACTTCTAAACACCGGGGAGCTGTTTTTT	CAWSVKGLLNTGELFF
NA	12	TRBV14	TRBJ2-7	NA	TGTGCCAGCAGCCCGGCGGGGTACGAGCAGTACTTC	CASSPAGYEQYF
NA	15	TRBV11-2	TRBJ2-7	NA	TGTGCCAGCAGCTCTCGACAGTCTGGGGCCTACGAGCAGTACTTC	CASSSRQSGAYEQYF
TRBD1	13	TRBV10-3	TRBJ2-7	NA	TGTGCCATCAGTTCGGGGACAGGGGACGAGCAGTACTTC	CAISSGTGDEQYF
TRBD1	15	TRBV19	TRBJ2-7	NA	TGTGCCAGTAGTATCCGAGGGGACAGAGCCTACGAGCAGTACTTC	CASSIRGDRAYEQYF
NA	14	TRBV5-6	TRBJ1-4	NA	TGTGCCAGCAGCTTGCGGCGGACTAATGAAAAACTGTTTTTT	CASSLRRTNEKLFF
TRBD2	13	TRBV7-3	TRBJ2-7	NA	TGTGCCAGCAGCCAAATCGCGGGGGGGCTTCGGTACTTC	CASSQIAGGLRYF
TRBD2	17	TRBV19	TRBJ2-5	NA	TGTGCCAGTAGTATAGGTGGACTAGCGGGCGCCAAAGAGACCCAGTACTTC	CASSIGGLAGAKETQYF
NA	12	TRBV25-1	TRBJ2-5	once	TGTGCCAGCAATCGCGGAGGAGAGACCCAGTACTTC	CASNRGGETQYF
TRBD1	17	TRBV4-2	TRBJ1-2	few	TGTGCCAGCAGCCAACTGGGGACAGGGGGCACTAACTATGGCTACACCTTC	CASSQLGTGGTNYGYTF
NA	12	TRBV28	TRBJ1-1	NA	TGTGCCAGCGGTCGTCTAGCGATCGAAGCTTTCTTT	CASGRLAIEAFF